A selection of T cell receptor beta chains follows, all from one sample in a study of cytomegalovirus exposure and HLA in healthy donors. Method: immunoSEQ multiplex PCR; TCRdb's copy keeps in-frame clones and lacks some. The sample yields fewer than 200,000 clones, 86% seen once. Sequencing was done on a sample of PBMCs. The receptor set was obtained from a young man in good health and CMV-seropositive. Each CDR3 is given with its conserved first and last residue. Each record gives: clone size, V gene, D gene, J gene, CDR3 protein, CDR3 DNA. D genes are given only for firm matches. Clone size appears in some rows only: once, few, many, or a class for an expanded clone.

>-|TRBV19|-|TRBJ1-1
CASTQDKSTEAFF
TGTGCCAGTACCCAAGATAAGAGCACTGAAGCTTTCTTT
>-|TRBV7-2|TRBD2|TRBJ2-7
CASSLLTGLKYEQYF
TGTGCCAGCAGCTTACTAACGGGACTAAAATACGAGCAGTACTTC
>-|TRBV5-4|TRBD1|TRBJ1-6
CASSSRDRDNSPLHF
TGTGCCAGCAGCTCCCGGGACAGGGATAATTCACCCCTCCACTTT
>-|TRBV27|TRBD2|TRBJ2-7
CASRPGLAGFESYEQYF
TGTGCCAGCAGACCGGGACTAGCGGGATTCGAGTCCTACGAGCAGTACTTC
>-|TRBV7-9|TRBD1|TRBJ2-2
CASSGKGQANTGELFF
TGTGCCAGCAGCGGGAAAGGACAGGCGAACACCGGGGAGCTGTTTTTT
>-|TRBV6-1|-|TRBJ1-2
CASSNRVGYTF
TGTGCCAGCAGCAACAGGGTTGGCTACACCTTC
>-|TRBV10-3|TRBD1|TRBJ2-2
CAISTGTGVNTGELFF
TGTGCCATCAGTACCGGGACAGGGGTCAACACCGGGGAGCTGTTTTTT
>-|TRBV28|TRBD2|TRBJ2-2
CASSPPGLDDTGELFF
TGTGCCAGCAGCCCCCCGGGACTAGATGACACCGGGGAGCTGTTTTTT
>-|TRBV27|-|TRBJ1-2
CASSSQGADYGYTF
TGTGCCAGCAGTTCACAGGGTGCCGACTATGGCTACACCTTC
>few|TRBV27|-|TRBJ1-1
CASRRGPANTEAFF
TGTGCCAGCAGACGTGGGCCGGCGAACACTGAAGCTTTCTTT
>-|TRBV4-2|-|TRBJ2-2
CASSPPGTGELFF
TGTGCCAGCAGCCCCCCGGGCACCGGGGAGCTGTTTTTT
>few|TRBV9|-|TRBJ2-3
CASSGWGPTDTQYF
TGTGCCAGCAGCGGGTGGGGCCCCACAGATACGCAGTATTTT
>-|TRBV7-3|TRBD2|TRBJ2-7
CASRALAGVGEQYF
TGTGCCAGCAGAGCCTTAGCGGGAGTAGGCGAGCAGTACTTC
>-|TRBV5-1|-|TRBJ2-7
CASSLLYSGIYEQYF
TGCGCCAGCAGCTTGCTCTACAGCGGAATTTACGAGCAGTACTTC
>-|TRBV6-4|-|TRBJ1-2
CASRRTTGQNYGYTF
TGTGCCAGCAGACGAACTACAGGGCAAAACTATGGCTACACCTTC
>-|TRBV5-6|-|TRBJ2-5
CASSLQDIQETQYF
TGTGCCAGCAGCTTACAGGATATCCAAGAGACCCAGTACTTC
>-|TRBV7-3|-|TRBJ1-5
CASSPKGGSNQPQHF
TGTGCCAGCAGCCCCAAAGGGGGAAGCAATCAGCCCCAGCATTTT
>once|TRBV28|-|TRBJ2-2
CASSRSRVFAGELFF
TGTGCCAGCAGTAGATCGCGGGTGTTCGCCGGGGAGCTGTTTTTT
>-|TRBV4-2|-|TRBJ1-4
CASSQGVRGGNEKLFF
TGTGCCAGCAGCCAAGGGGTACGGGGGGGTAATGAAAAACTGTTTTTT
>once|TRBV15|TRBD1|TRBJ2-5
CATKQGGLARETQYF
TGTGCCACCAAACAGGGGGGTTTAGCCAGGGAGACCCAGTACTTC